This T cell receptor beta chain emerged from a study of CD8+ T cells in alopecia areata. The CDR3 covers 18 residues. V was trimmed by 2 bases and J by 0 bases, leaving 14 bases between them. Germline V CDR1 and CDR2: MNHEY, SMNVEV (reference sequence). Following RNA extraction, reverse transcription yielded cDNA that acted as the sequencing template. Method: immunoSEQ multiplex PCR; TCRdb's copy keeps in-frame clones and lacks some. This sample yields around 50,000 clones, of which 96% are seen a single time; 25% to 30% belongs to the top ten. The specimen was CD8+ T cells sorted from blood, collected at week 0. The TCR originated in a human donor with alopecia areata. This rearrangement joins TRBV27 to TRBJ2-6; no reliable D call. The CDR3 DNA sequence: TGTGCCAGCAGTTTAATAAGGCCTCGGAGCTCTGGGGCCAACGTCCTGACTTTC. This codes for CASSLIRPRSSGANVLTF.